This T cell receptor (beta chain) was documented in a study of T cell responses to AZD1222 COVID-19 vaccine (dated by TCRdb to 2020 to 2022). General notes on the study: AZD1222 recipients whose second dose came at about 4 weeks and those whose second dose came at about 12 weeks were combined into one group, since spike-specific TCR depth and breadth did not differ between the two schedules. TCR sequencing covered fewer than 250 trial participants: 200 to 220 given two doses of AZD1222 and 26 given two doses of MenACWY control vaccine. Trial participants were enrolled into age subgroups of 18-55, 56-69 and 70-plus years, which contained about 160, 30 and 59 TCR-sequenced participants, respectively. On the study overall, not on this receptor specifically: Conclusions about previously exposed vaccinees were limited because only six AZD1222 recipients were SARS-CoV-2 seropositive at baseline. In the small 56-69-year group, the increase in depth fell short of significance, most likely because of low power. Participants were mostly white British and included more females than males, and it was suggested by the authors that clonal diversity may have been underestimated. Spike-specific TCR breadth and depth rose significantly after two AZD1222 doses compared with day 0 and with MenACWY recipients. Because no day 14 peak-response samples were available, the repertoires could be characterized only after the peak T cell response. Nearly half of unique spike-specific TCRs reportedly recognized epitopes outside regions mutated in the B.1.351 and B.1.1.7 variants. The whole spike protein was spanned by vaccine-associated CD4 TCRs, and dominant responses were seen in regions 160-218 and 743-854.

With respect to this clone: Its antigen has not been determined. Qualities for individual bases were not recorded, and no much larger clone is one base off.

The CDR3 regions of human TCRbeta chains were subjected to immunosequencing. As for the original processing: TCRs in the repertoires were matched against a reference library of SARS-CoV-2-specific TCRs that had been generated with the MIRA antigen-specificity platform. Breadth was defined as the fraction of unique TCRs that were SARS-CoV-2-associated. Depth was defined as the fraction of total T cells that were SARS-CoV-2-associated. Using the MIRA data, each spike-specific TCR was assigned both to the spike region to which the TCR was reactive and to a CD4 or CD8 class. Log10-transformed breadth and depth values were compared by one-way ANOVA with Sidak's multiple comparisons tests. Drawn from immuneACCESS, this table holds only the in-frame rearrangements with V and J called that TCRdb kept. Clones are partly lost; checked studies trace under half to an unresolved V gene and leave the rest unexplained. V and J calls plus clone size are reproduced from that table; the DNA served to infer D and trimming. This sample comprises about 170,000 clones, over 85% of them detected only once. The top ten constitute around 1.6% of the sample.

Per the publication, the time point label means: baseline before first vaccination. Vaccinee samples came from UK trials COV001 and COV002, including a single-blind randomized controlled phase 2/3 trial of AZD1222 (ChAdOx1 nCoV-19) in healthy adults. Trial participant PBMC samples were collected at day 0 and day 28 after the second dose for TCRbeta chain sequencing. The sequenced sample was peripheral blood, obtained on day 0 of AZD1222 vaccination. This receptor was obtained from an adult in good health.

In nucleotides, the sequence is TGTGCCAGTAGTAGGGGACAGACCTACGAGCAGTACTTC. Translation gives CASSRGQTYEQYF. The sequence links TRBV19 to TRBJ2-7; 7 of the junction bases match TRBD1. Trimmed from V: 4 bases; trimmed from J: 2 bases; junction bases lacking a gene match: 2. From cysteine to phenylalanine, the CDR3 is 13 amino acids long. Of all the DNA, just the CDR3 is kept, 39 bases in frame from base 1. The germline V gene (reference sequence) specifies LNHDA as CDR1 and SQIVND as CDR2.